Listed below are T cell receptor beta chains from one sample, sequenced in a study of post-analysis software for immune sequencing data. TCRdb ran MiXCR on the PCR reads and lists one entry per CDR3 protein. The data contain fewer than 850,000 distinct CDR3 sequences, 40% to 55% of them singletons. The sequencing sample was made of blood. These TCRs come from a girl aged 10-17 years with multiple sclerosis. The CDR3 runs from the conserved cysteine through the conserved F or W. The order of the fields is D gene, V gene, J gene, clone size, CDR3 protein, CDR3 DNA. A D gene is named only where the DNA matches it firmly. Some rows have no size entry. The others give once, few or many, or a class for an expanded clone.

d_call: -
v_call: TRBV19
j_call: TRBJ2-1
clone_size: -
cdr3_aa: CASSISEFGEQFF
cdr3_nt: TGTGCCAGTAGTATTTCAGAGTTTGGTGAGCAGTTCTTC

d_call: -
v_call: TRBV30
j_call: TRBJ2-5
clone_size: -
cdr3_aa: CAWSPRIQEQYF
cdr3_nt: TGTGCCTGGAGTCCGCGGATCCAAGAGCAGTACTTC

d_call: TRBD2
v_call: TRBV12-3/TRBV12-4
j_call: TRBJ2-3
clone_size: -
cdr3_aa: CASNLPGLATDAEYF
cdr3_nt: TGTGCCAGCAATCTTCCGGGACTAGCAACCGATGCGGAGTATTTT

d_call: -
v_call: TRBV29-1
j_call: TRBJ1-4
clone_size: -
cdr3_aa: CSVRDGQNEKLFF
cdr3_nt: TGCAGCGTTAGGGACGGGCAAAATGAAAAACTGTTTTTT

d_call: -
v_call: TRBV27
j_call: TRBJ1-5
clone_size: -
cdr3_aa: CASIPYRNLNQLQHF
cdr3_nt: TGTGCCAGCATCCCGTACAGGAACTTGAATCAGCTCCAGCATTTT

d_call: TRBD2
v_call: TRBV7-2
j_call: TRBJ2-5
clone_size: once
cdr3_aa: CASSNPGGGGLETQYF
cdr3_nt: TGTGCCAGCAGCAACCCCGGCGGCGGGGGGTTAGAGACCCAGTACTTC

d_call: TRBD2
v_call: TRBV29-1
j_call: TRBJ2-3
clone_size: -
cdr3_aa: CSVQRDSGGDTQYF
cdr3_nt: TGCAGCGTCCAGCGGGACTCAGGCGGAGATACGCAGTATTTT

d_call: -
v_call: TRBV28
j_call: TRBJ2-7
clone_size: -
cdr3_aa: CASSLLEAYEQYF
cdr3_nt: TGTGCCAGCAGTTTATTAGAGGCCTACGAGCAGTACTTC

d_call: -
v_call: TRBV14
j_call: TRBJ1-1
clone_size: -
cdr3_aa: CASSLSPTGAFF
cdr3_nt: TGTGCCAGCAGCCTTTCACCTACAGGGGCTTTCTTT

d_call: TRBD2
v_call: TRBV11-2
j_call: TRBJ2-7
clone_size: -
cdr3_aa: CASSFRAGGPFEQYF
cdr3_nt: TGTGCCAGCAGCTTTCGGGCGGGAGGGCCGTTCGAGCAGTACTTC

d_call: -
v_call: TRBV6-6
j_call: TRBJ2-7
clone_size: few
cdr3_aa: CASSYVAAYEQYF
cdr3_nt: TGTGCCAGCAGTTACGTGGCTGCCTACGAGCAGTACTTC

d_call: -
v_call: TRBV4-2
j_call: TRBJ2-3
clone_size: -
cdr3_aa: CASSQKQFTDTQYF
cdr3_nt: TGTGCCAGCAGCCAAAAACAGTTCACAGATACGCAGTATTTT

d_call: TRBD1
v_call: TRBV29-1
j_call: TRBJ2-7
clone_size: -
cdr3_aa: CSVDRTGENYEQYF
cdr3_nt: TGCAGCGTTGACCGGACAGGGGAGAACTACGAGCAGTACTTC

d_call: -
v_call: TRBV24-1
j_call: TRBJ2-1
clone_size: few
cdr3_aa: CATSDVGYNEQFF
cdr3_nt: TGTGCCACCAGTGACGTGGGTTACAATGAGCAGTTCTTC

d_call: -
v_call: TRBV7-8
j_call: TRBJ1-4
clone_size: -
cdr3_aa: CASSAKTEPNEKLFF
cdr3_nt: TGTGCCAGCAGCGCGAAGACAGAGCCTAATGAAAAACTGTTTTTT

d_call: TRBD2
v_call: TRBV20-1
j_call: TRBJ2-1
clone_size: -
cdr3_aa: CSARELAGVGEQFF
cdr3_nt: TGCAGTGCTAGAGAGCTAGCGGGAGTGGGGGAGCAGTTCTTC

d_call: -
v_call: TRBV12-3/TRBV12-4
j_call: TRBJ2-4
clone_size: few
cdr3_aa: CASRPTDTAKNIQYF
cdr3_nt: TGTGCCAGCAGACCGACCGACACAGCCAAAAACATTCAGTACTTC

d_call: -
v_call: TRBV4-3
j_call: TRBJ1-2
clone_size: -
cdr3_aa: CASSQEGANYGYTF
cdr3_nt: TGCGCCAGCAGCCAAGAGGGGGCTAACTATGGCTACACCTTC

d_call: TRBD2
v_call: TRBV3-1
j_call: TRBJ2-4
clone_size: few
cdr3_aa: CASSQEPPVLAGAKNIQYF
cdr3_nt: TGTGCCAGCAGCCAAGAGCCCCCTGTCCTAGCGGGAGCCAAAAACATTCAGTACTTC

d_call: TRBD1
v_call: TRBV28
j_call: TRBJ2-5
clone_size: -
cdr3_aa: CASSFVQGAPKTQYF
cdr3_nt: TGTGCCAGCAGTTTCGTACAGGGGGCTCCTAAGACCCAGTACTTC

d_call: TRBD2
v_call: TRBV7-9
j_call: TRBJ2-6
clone_size: -
cdr3_aa: CASSRGVTGANVLTF
cdr3_nt: TGTGCCAGCAGCCGGGGGGTTACTGGGGCCAACGTCCTGACTTTC

d_call: -
v_call: TRBV20-1
j_call: TRBJ2-7
clone_size: -
cdr3_aa: CSAKTVSYEQYF
cdr3_nt: TGCAGTGCTAAGACAGTTTCCTACGAGCAGTACTTC

d_call: -
v_call: TRBV3-1
j_call: TRBJ2-2
clone_size: -
cdr3_aa: CASSPNTGNTGELFF
cdr3_nt: TGTGCCAGCAGCCCGAACACCGGGAACACCGGGGAGCTGTTTTTT

d_call: -
v_call: TRBV9
j_call: TRBJ2-3
clone_size: few
cdr3_aa: CASSVVPSTDTQYF
cdr3_nt: TGTGCCAGCAGCGTAGTCCCTAGCACAGATACGCAGTATTTT

d_call: -
v_call: TRBV9
j_call: TRBJ2-1
clone_size: -
cdr3_aa: CASSVAGANEQFF
cdr3_nt: TGTGCCAGCAGCGTTGCAGGAGCCAATGAGCAGTTCTTC

d_call: TRBD2
v_call: TRBV2
j_call: TRBJ2-7
clone_size: many
cdr3_aa: CASSGLAGYEQYF
cdr3_nt: TGTGCCAGCAGCGGACTAGCGGGCTACGAGCAGTACTTC

d_call: -
v_call: TRBV20-1
j_call: TRBJ1-5
clone_size: -
cdr3_aa: CSARLRWQGKEYQHF
cdr3_nt: TGCAGTGCTAGACTCCGGTGGCAGGGGAAAGAATACCAGCATTTT